This entry features one TCR beta chain sequence. This sample was taken from a study of blood T cell repertoires in COVID-19. Across the study: PBMCs, B-cell-depleted T cells, or T cells were the source of the cDNA or gDNA that made up the material.

TCRdb keeps only in-frame clones here, not all; method: immunoSEQ multiplex PCR. The repertoire includes roughly 200,000 clones, 85% to 90% of them detected once, and 3% to 4% sits in the top ten. Trimming removed 4 bases from V and 1 base from J, with 10 bases in between. The CDR3 loop spans 13 amino acids. Germline values: CDR1 GTSNPN, CDR2 SVGIG (reference sequence). Sequencing input: PBMCs or T cells enriched from blood (not recorded which). This rearrangement joins TRBV30 to TRBJ1-1, with D possibly TRBD1 on 6 matching bases. This receptor was identified in a woman between 25 and 40 years old with acute COVID-19. Here the CDR3 reads CAWIEQGNTEAFF. Here the CDR3 DNA reads TGTGCCTGGATCGAACAGGGGAACACTGAAGCTTTCTTT.